Listed here are 19 T cell receptor beta chains from one sample, sequenced in a study of post-analysis software for immune sequencing data. Unique molecular identifiers tagged the TCR beta cDNA libraries. TCRdb analysed the PCR reads with MiXCR anew, one entry per CDR3 protein. The table includes about 540,000 distinct CDR3 sequences, 30% to 40% detected once. Study-wide findings and caveats: Controls showed lower frequencies than patients for several TRBV segments, and TRBV5-6, TRBV5-1 and TRBV20-1 were among these.

No antigen is known for these receptors. What was sequenced was blood. These receptors all come from a girl aged 2 to 17 with multiple sclerosis.

The genes are TRBV7-3 and TRBJ2-5, with a possible D match to TRBD1 (5 bases). The tail of the sequence fits TRBJ2-7 better, so the J call may be wrong. Looked up from germline, CDR1 is SGHTA and CDR2 is FQGTGA. This CDR3 spans 15 amino acids. CDR3 sequence (DNA): TGTGCCAGCAGCTTAGCGGCAGGGTACCCTTACGAGCAGTACTTC. It codes for CASSLAAGYPYEQYF.

Concerning this clonotype itself: This may be a read error, as it is one base from a much larger clone. The chain employs TRBV2 and TRBJ2-7; maybe TRBD1 (6 bases). V dropped 5 bases and J dropped 3 bases, with 17 bases sitting between them. The CDR3 has 15 residues. Germline-derived CDR1 and CDR2 are SNHLY and FYNNEI. CDR3: CASSSVGTTIYEQYF. The CDR3 coding sequence is TGTGCCAGCAGTTCAGTCGGGACAACAATCTACGAGCAGTACTTC.

V usage is TRBV2 and J usage is TRBJ2-3, with TRBD1 identical over 12 bases. The CDR3 spans 15 residues. The ends lost 6 bases at V and 5 bases at J; junction bases unmatched: 6. The germline V gene encodes CDR1 SNHLY and CDR2 FYNNEI. The CDR3 loop reads CASSPGTGGQDTQYF. The CDR3 DNA reads as TGTGCCAGCAGCCCCGGGACAGGGGGCCAAGATACGCAGTATTTT.

A few counts support this clonotype. The chain recombines TRBV5-1 with TRBJ2-5; D is ambiguous. Germline V gene sequence: CDR1 SGHRS, CDR2 YFSETQ. This CDR3 is built from 15 residues. The V end was cut by 0 bases, the J end by 5 bases, with 14 bases between. The CDR3 bases are TGCGCCAGCAGCTTGGGGACCCAGGCATGGGAGACCCAGTACTTC. Translating it yields CASSLGTQAWETQYF.

For this clonotype: The junction differs from germline at one of its ends, possibly a read error. This chain uses TRBV29-1 with TRBJ2-5; D assignment may be TRBD1 or TRBD2 (5 bases each). The CDR3 runs 13 residues. Per germline, CDR1 SQVTM and CDR2 ANQGSEA. The CDR3 reads CGVESGGQETQYF. The CDR3 DNA follows: TGCGGCGTTGAGTCTGGGGGACAAGAGACCCAGTACTTC.

This sequence joins TRBV18 and TRBJ2-6; tentative D call: TRBD1 (5 bases). The CDR3 is 17 amino acids. Per germline, CDR1 KGHSH and CDR2 LQKENI. Trimming left V 3 bases short and J 0 bases short, with 12 bases between. The CDR3 bases are TGTGCCAGCTCACCGCAGACAGTTACCTCTGGGGCCAACGTCCTGACTTTC. The encoded protein is CASSPQTVTSGANVLTF. The full variable domain, its missing parts supplied by reference TRBV18 and TRBJ2-6, is NAGVMQNPRHLVRRRGQEARLRCSPMKGHSHVYWYRQLPEEGLKFMVYLQKENIIDESGMPKERFSAEFPKEGPSILRIQQVVRGDSAAYFCASSPQTVTSGANVLTFGAGSRLTVL.

The chain recombines TRBV4-1 with TRBJ1-1, with D unclear. V was shortened by 2 bases and J by 1 base, with 8 bases between the two germline ends. The germline CDR1 and CDR2 sequences are MGHRA and YSYEKL. The CDR3 totals 14 residues. This chain's CDR3 is CASSQPTANTEAFF. The CDR3 nucleotides read TGCGCCAGCAGCCAACCCACCGCGAACACTGAAGCTTTCTTT.

The chain carries TRBV7-8 and TRBJ1-3; TRBD1 agrees at 7 bases. Germline V CDR1 and CDR2: SGHVS, FQNEAQ. CDR3 length: 16 residues. The V segment lost 1 base and the J segment 7 bases; nucleotides outside the gene matches: 10. CDR3 region: CASSLVPTGERNTIYF. DNA for the CDR3: TGTGCCAGCAGCTTAGTTCCCACAGGGGAGAGGAACACCATATATTTT.

This clonotype appeared a single time. This chain uses TRBV10-3 with TRBJ1-4, with no clear D. Germline V gene lookup returns CDR1 ENHRY and CDR2 SYGVKD. The V end lost 7 bases, the J end lost 8 bases, and 17 bases lay between the germline ends. The CDR3 has 14 amino acids. CDR3 residues: CAIKEDPGQEKLFF. DNA for the CDR3: TGTGCCATCAAAGAAGACCCCGGGCAGGAAAAACTGTTTTTT.

This clonotype was recorded a few times. The rearrangement uses TRBV10-3 and TRBJ1-1, with D perhaps TRBD1 (6 bases). CDR3 length: 15 amino acids. V was trimmed by 3 bases and J by 4 bases, leaving 15 bases between them. CDR1 and CDR2 (germline): ENHRY, SYGVKD. The CDR3 sequence: CAISEQGIGGTEAFF. The DNA for the CDR3 is TGTGCCATCAGTGAACAGGGAATAGGAGGCACTGAAGCTTTCTTT.

V is TRBV29-1 and J is TRBJ1-1; D gene uncertain. This CDR3 region has 14 residues. The germline V gene has CDR1 SQVTM and CDR2 ANQGSEA. Trimming shortened V by 0 bases and J by 0 bases, and 8 bases separated the two germline ends. In DNA form, the CDR3 reads TGCAGCGTTGAAGACCGACATTTGAACACTGAAGCTTTCTTT. It yields the protein CSVEDRHLNTEAFF. The full variable domain, rest sourced from reference TRBV29-1 and TRBJ1-1, is SAVISQKPSRDICQRGTSLTIQCQVDSQVTMMFWYRQQPGQSLTLIATANQGSEATYESGFVIDKFPISRPNLTFSTLTVSNMSPEDSSIYLCSVEDRHLNTEAFFGQGTRLTVV.

The J gene is TRBJ1-2, the V gene TRBV7-2; possible D gene TRBD1, 5 bases. Trimming shortened V by 4 bases and J by 7 bases, and 16 bases separated the two germline ends. Germline V gene sequence: CDR1 SGHTA, CDR2 FQGNSA. The CDR3 has 14 residues. For the CDR3, the DNA is TGTGCCAGCAGCTCCGGGACGGTGACGGGTGGCTACACCTTC. Its protein product is CASSSGTVTGGYTF.

This clonotype was observed a handful of times. The J gene is TRBJ1-5, the V gene TRBV2; the match to TRBD1 covers 8 bases. V lost 5 bases, J lost 4 bases, and 4 bases stayed unmatched. CDR1 SNHLY and CDR2 FYNNEI come from the germline V gene. The length of the CDR3 is 14 residues. CDR3 sequence reads: CASSPTGGNQPQHF. CDR3 nucleotide sequence: TGTGCCAGCAGTCCCACAGGGGGAAATCAGCCCCAGCATTTT.

This clonotype turned up a few times. The chain has TRBV24-1 and TRBJ2-3; TRBD1 aligns across 10 bases. V lost 5 bases, J lost 2 bases, and 9 bases stayed unmatched. This CDR3 has 17 residues. Germline V gives CDR1 KGHDR, CDR2 SFDVKD. The DNA of the CDR3 is TGTGCCACCAGTGGGGACAGGGGCTCCCTTCCCACAGATACGCAGTATTTT. Translation gives CATSGDRGSLPTDTQYF.

This clonotype came up a few times. The chain joins TRBV18 to TRBJ2-1, with D tentatively TRBD2 (6 bases). Trimming took 2 bases from V and 7 from J, leaving 12 bases between them. CDR1 is KGHSH, CDR2 LQKENI, per germline. The CDR3 runs 14 residues. In DNA, the CDR3 is TGTGCCAGCTCACCAGAGACTAGGGGAAATGAGCAGTTCTTC. This translates into CASSPETRGNEQFF.

CDR3: CSALGGENNEQFF. The CDR3 bases are TGCAGTGCTCTGGGCGGGGAAAACAATGAGCAGTTCTTC. V gene TRBV29-1 combines with J gene TRBJ2-1, with a weak D call TRBD2 (6 bases). This CDR3 is 13 amino acids long. CDR1 SQVTM and CDR2 ANQGSEA come from the germline V gene.

The genes are TRBV13 and TRBJ2-1; D is unclear. Germline V gives CDR1 PRHDT, CDR2 FYEKMQ (reference sequence). CDR3 length: 13 amino acids. Deletions cut 5 bases from V and 8 bases from J, with 13 bases between. Here the CDR3 DNA reads TGTGCCAGCAGCGCAAGAGGATGGTATGAGCAGTTCTTC. It is translated as CASSARGWYEQFF.

The rearrangement uses TRBV5-1 and TRBJ2-3, with 9 bases that match TRBD2. Trimming removed 2 bases from V and 2 bases from J; junction bases left unmatched: 12. Germline V gene data show CDR1 as SGHRS and CDR2 as YFSETQ. CDR3 size: 18 residues. CDR3 in DNA: TGCGCCAGCAGCTTATCCCCATTCAGCGGGGGGCCCACAGATACGCAGTATTTT. It codes for CASSLSPFSGGPTDTQYF.

This clonotype was recorded a few times. V is TRBV24-1 and J is TRBJ2-3; D unclear. The V end lost 1 base, the J end lost 6 bases, and 7 bases lay between the germline ends. The germline V gene has CDR1 KGHDR and CDR2 SFDVKD. The CDR3 is made up of 13 amino acids. For the CDR3, the DNA is TGTGCCACCAGTGATTTACCCGCGGATACGCAGTATTTT. It encodes CATSDLPADTQYF.